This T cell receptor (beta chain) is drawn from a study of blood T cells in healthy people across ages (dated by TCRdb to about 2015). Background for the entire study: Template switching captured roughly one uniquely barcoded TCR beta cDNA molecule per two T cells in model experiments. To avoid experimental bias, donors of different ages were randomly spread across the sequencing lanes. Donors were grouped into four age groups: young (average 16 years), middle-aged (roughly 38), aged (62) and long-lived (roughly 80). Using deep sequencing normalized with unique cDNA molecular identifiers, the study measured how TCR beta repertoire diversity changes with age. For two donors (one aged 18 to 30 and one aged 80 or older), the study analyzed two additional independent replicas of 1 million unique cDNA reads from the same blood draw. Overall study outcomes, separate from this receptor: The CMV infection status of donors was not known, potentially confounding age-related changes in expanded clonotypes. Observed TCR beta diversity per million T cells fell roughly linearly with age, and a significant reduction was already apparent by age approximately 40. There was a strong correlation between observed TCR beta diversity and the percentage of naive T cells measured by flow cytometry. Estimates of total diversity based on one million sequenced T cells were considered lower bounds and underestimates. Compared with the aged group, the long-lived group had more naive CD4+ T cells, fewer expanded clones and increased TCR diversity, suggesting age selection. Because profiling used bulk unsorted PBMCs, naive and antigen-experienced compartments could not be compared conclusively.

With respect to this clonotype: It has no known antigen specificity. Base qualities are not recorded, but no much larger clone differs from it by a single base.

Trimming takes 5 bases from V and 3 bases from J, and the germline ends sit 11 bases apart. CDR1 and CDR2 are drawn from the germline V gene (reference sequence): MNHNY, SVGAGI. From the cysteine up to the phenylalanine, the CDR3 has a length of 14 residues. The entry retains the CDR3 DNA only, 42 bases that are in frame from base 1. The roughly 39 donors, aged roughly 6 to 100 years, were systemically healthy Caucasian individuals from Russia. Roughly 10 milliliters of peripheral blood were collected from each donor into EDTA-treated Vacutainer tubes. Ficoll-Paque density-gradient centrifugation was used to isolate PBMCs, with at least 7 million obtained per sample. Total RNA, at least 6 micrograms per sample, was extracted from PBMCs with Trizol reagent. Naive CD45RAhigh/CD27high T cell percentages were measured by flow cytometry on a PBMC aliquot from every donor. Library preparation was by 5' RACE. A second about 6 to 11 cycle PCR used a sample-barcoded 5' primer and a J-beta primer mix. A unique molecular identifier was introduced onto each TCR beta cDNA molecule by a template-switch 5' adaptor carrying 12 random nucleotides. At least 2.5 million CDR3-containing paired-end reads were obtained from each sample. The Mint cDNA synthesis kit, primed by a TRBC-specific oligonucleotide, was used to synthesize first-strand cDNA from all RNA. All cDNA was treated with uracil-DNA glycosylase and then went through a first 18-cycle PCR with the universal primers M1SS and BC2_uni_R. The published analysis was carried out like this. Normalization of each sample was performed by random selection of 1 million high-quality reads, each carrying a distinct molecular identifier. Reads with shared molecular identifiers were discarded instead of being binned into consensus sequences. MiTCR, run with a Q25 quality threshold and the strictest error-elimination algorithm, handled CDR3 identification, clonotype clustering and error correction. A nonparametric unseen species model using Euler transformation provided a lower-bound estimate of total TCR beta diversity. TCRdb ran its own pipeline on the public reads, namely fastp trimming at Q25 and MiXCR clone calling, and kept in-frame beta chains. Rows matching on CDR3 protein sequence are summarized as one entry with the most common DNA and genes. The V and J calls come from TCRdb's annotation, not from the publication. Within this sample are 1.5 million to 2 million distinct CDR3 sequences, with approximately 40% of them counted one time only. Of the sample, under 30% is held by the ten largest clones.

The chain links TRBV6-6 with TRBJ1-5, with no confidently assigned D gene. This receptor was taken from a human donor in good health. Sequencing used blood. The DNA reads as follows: TGTGCCAGCAGTGGCCCAAGCTTCAATCAGCCCCAGCATTTT. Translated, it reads CASSGPSFNQPQHF.